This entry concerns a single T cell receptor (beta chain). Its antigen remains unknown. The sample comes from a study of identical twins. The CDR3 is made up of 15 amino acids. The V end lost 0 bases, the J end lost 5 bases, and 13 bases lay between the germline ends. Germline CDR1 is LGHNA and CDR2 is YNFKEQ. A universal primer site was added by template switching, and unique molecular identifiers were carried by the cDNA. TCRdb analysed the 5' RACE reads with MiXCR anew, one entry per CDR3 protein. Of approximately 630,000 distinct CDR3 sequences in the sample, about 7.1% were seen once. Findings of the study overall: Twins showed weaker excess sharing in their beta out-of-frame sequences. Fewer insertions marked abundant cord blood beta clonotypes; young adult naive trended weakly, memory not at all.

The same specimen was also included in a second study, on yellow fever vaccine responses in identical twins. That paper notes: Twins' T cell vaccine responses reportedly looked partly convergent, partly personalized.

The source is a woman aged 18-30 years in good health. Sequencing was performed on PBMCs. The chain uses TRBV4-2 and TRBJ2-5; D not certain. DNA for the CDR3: TGTGCCAGCAGCCAAGATCCCGGCGCTGGGGAGACCCAGTACTTC. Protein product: CASSQDPGAGETQYF.